This entry describes one T cell receptor beta chain. The data were taken from a study of blood T cell repertoires in COVID-19. Study-wide background: The United States, Italy and Spain supplied acute and convalescent COVID-19 samples. In each case, the material was cDNA or gDNA derived from T cells, B-cell-depleted T cells, or PBMCs.

Original processing methods: The assay estimated nucleated cells by amplifying reference gene primers. The assay was immunoSEQ multiplex PCR, and TCRdb's table has in-frame clones only and misses some. D and trimming come from the DNA, and the V and J calls and clone size come from that table. This sample has about 100,000 clones, with approximately 89% found just once. The clonotype comes from a woman aged 25 to 45 with acute or convalescent COVID-19. Sequencing was done on a sample of peripheral blood.

CDR3 sequence: CASSPVSGDTYEQYF. The CDR3 DNA reads as TGTGCCAGCAGCCCGGTTAGCGGAGACACCTACGAGCAGTACTTC. The chain has TRBV5-6 and TRBJ2-7, with D perhaps TRBD2 (6 bases). The V end was cut by 4 bases, the J end by 2 bases, with 16 bases between. The CDR3 loop spans 15 amino acids. Germline lookup yields CDR1 SGHDT and CDR2 YYEEEE.